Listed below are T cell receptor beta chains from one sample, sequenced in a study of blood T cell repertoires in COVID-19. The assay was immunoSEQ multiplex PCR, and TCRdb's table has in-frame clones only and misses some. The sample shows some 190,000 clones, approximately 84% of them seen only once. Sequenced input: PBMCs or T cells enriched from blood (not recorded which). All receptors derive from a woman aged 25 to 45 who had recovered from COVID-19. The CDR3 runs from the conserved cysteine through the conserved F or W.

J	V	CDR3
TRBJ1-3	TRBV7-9	CASSLGTLWGSGNTIYF
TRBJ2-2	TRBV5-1	CASSEDRGRRSNTGELFF
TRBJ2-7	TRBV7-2	CASSLNPGQGHEQYF
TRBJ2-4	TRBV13	CASSLTWTSGTPKNIQYF
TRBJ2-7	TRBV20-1	CSATQGDEQYF
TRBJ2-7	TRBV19	CASSPWTQSYEQYF
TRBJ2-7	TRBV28	CASSYTGVDGEQYF
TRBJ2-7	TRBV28	CASSLYRAYEQYF
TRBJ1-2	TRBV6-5	CASSYSLGQTYGYTF
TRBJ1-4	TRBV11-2	CASSLADRVNEKLFF
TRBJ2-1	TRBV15	CATSSHRDRGVREQFF
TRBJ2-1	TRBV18	CASSPPTSGGSYNEQFF
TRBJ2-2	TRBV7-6	CASSLVSGGAAGELFF
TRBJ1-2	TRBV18	CASSPPGLTPLGYTF
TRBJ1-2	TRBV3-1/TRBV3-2	CASSPEGQATYGYTF
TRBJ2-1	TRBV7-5	CARSLAEFNRRALSYNEQFF
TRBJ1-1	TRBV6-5	CASSRNRADTEAFF
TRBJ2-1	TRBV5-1	CASSFRTGGNEQFF
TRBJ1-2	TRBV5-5	CASSLAKASGGAFGYTF
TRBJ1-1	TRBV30	CAWSDRGPRNTEAFF
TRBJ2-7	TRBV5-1	CASSGGQAPEQYF
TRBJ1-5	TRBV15	CATSPSRESNQPQHF
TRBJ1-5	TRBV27	CASRLSREGQPQHF
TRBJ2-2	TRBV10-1	CASRRGRRPANTGELFF
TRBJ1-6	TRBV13	CASSPGLNNSPLHF